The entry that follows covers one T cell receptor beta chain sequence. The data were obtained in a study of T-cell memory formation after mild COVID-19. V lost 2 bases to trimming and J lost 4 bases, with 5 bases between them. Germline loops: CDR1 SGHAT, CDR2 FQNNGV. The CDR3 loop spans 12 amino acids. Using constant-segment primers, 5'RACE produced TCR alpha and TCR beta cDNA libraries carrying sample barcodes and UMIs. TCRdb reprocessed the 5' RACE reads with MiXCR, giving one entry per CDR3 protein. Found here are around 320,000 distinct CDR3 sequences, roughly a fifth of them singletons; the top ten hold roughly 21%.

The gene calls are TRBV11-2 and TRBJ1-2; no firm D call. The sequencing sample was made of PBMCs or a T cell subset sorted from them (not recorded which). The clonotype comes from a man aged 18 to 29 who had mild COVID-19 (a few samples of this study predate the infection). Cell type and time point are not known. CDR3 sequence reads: CASSLPPYGYTF. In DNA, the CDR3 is TGTGCCAGCAGCTTACCCCCCTATGGCTACACCTTC.